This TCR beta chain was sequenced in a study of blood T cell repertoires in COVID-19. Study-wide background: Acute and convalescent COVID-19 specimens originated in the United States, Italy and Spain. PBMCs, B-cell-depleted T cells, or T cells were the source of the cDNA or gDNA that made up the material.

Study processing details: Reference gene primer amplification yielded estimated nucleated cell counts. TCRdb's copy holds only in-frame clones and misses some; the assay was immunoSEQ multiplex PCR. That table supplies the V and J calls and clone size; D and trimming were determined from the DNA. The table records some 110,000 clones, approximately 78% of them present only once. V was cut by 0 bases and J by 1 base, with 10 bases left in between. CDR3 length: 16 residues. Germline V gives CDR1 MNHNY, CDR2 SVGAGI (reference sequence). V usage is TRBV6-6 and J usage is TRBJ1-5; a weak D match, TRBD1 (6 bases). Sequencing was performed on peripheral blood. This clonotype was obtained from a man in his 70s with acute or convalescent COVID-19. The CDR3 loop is CASSYSTGWSNQPQHF. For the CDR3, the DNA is TGTGCCAGCAGTTACTCTACAGGGTGGAGCAATCAGCCCCAGCATTTT.